This T cell receptor (beta chain) was recovered during a study of T cell repertoires in cytomegalovirus infection. Across the whole study: Alongside well-studied HLA-B-restricted CMV epitopes, recently identified HLA-C-restricted CMV epitopes were also used. Study-level points and caveats: Summed frequency of public TCR beta families distinguished CMV carriers with the relevant HLA.

This clonotype was detected a few times. Its antigen is unknown. TCRdb analysed the reads with MiXCR anew, one entry per CDR3 protein. The repertoire has approximately 110,000 distinct CDR3 sequences, under 55% of them found once; the top ten carry about three quarters. Germline CDR1 and CDR2: SGHVS and FNYEAQ. The V segment lost 6 bases and the J segment 4 bases; nucleotides outside the gene matches: 2. CDR3 length equals 12 residues. The sample was CD8+ T cells from cultured PBMCs, taken from culture after CMV antigen stimulation. The TCR was taken from a human donor in good health (CMV status not recorded). Some clones in this sample may be carry-over from other donors' samples. The chain joins TRBV7-6 to TRBJ2-7, with 8 bases that match TRBD1. The CDR3 protein is CASRGQGYEQYF. The CDR3 DNA follows: TGTGCCAGCAGAGGACAGGGTTACGAGCAGTACTTC.